This TCR beta chain was identified during a study of T cells in Graves' hyperthyroidism and ophthalmopathy. Amplification targeted TCR beta CDR3 regions from RNA transcripts. HTBI primers were used for first-round RT-PCR of the TCR CDR3. TCRdb independently ran MiXCR on the multiplex PCR reads; one entry per CDR3 protein. Of about 590,000 distinct CDR3 sequences in the sample, 13% to 15% are singletons; the top ten hold 7.1%. This clonotype was found many times. No antigen is known for it. Regarding the study as a whole: Progression to ophthalmopathy was predicted a median of 6.5 months early.

The trim removed 5 bases at V and 3 bases at J, leaving 5 bases unmatched. CDR1 and CDR2 from the germline V gene are SGHVS and FQNEAQ. The CDR3 loop spans 15 amino acids. Clinical symptoms, serum thyroxine, TRAb, thyroid ultrasound and orbital computed tomography informed diagnoses. The sequenced material came from blood. The V call is TRBV7-8, the J call TRBJ2-5; 11 nucleotides agree with TRBD2. This receptor was taken from a woman aged 18-29 years with Graves' ophthalmopathy. CDR3 nucleotide sequence: TGTGCCAGCAGCCCCACTAGCGGGAGCGAAGAGACCCAGTACTTC. The encoded protein is CASSPTSGSEETQYF.